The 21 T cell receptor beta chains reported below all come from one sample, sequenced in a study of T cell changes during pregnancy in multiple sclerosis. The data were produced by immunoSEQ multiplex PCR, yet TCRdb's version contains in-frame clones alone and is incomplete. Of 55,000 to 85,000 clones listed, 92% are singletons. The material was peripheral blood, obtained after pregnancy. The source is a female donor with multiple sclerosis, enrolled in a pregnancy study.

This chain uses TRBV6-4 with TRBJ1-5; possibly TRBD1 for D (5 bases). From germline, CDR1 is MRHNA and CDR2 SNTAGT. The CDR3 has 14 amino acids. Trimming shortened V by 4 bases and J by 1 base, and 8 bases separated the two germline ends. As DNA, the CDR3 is TGTGCCAGCAGTGCGCAGGGCAGCAATCAGCCCCAGCATTTT. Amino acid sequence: CASSAQGSNQPQHF.

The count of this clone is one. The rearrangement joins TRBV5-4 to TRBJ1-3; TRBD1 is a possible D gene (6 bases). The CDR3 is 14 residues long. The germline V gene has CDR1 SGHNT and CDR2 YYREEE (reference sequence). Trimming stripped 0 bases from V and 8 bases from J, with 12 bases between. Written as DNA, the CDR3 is TGTGCCAGCAGCTTGGACAGGGTGTCGGACACCATATATTTT. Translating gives CASSLDRVSDTIYF.

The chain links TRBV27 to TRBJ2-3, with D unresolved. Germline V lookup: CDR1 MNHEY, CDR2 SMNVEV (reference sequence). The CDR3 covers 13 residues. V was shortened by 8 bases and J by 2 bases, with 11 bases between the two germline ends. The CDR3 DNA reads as TGTGCCAGCTCCCTTCCTATCACAGATACGCAGTATTTT. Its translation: CASSLPITDTQYF.

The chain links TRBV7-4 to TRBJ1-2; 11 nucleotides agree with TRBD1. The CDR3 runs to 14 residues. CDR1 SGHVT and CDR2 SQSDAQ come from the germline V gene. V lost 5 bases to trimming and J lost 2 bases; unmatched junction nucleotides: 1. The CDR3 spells CASSGTGGNYGYTF. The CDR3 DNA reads TGTGCCAGCAGCGGGACAGGGGGGAACTATGGCTACACCTTC.

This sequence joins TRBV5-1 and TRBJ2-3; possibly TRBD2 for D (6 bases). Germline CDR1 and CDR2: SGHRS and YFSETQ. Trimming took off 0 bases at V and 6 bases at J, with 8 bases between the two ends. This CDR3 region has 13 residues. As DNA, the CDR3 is TGCGCCAGCAGCTTGGCGGGAGACGATACGCAGTATTTT. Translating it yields CASSLAGDDTQYF. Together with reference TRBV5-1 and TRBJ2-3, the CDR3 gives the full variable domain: KAGVTQTPRYLIKTRGQQVTLSCSPISGHRSVSWYQQTPGQGLQFLFEYFSETQRNKGNFPGRFSGRQFSNSRSEMNVSTLELGDSALYLCASSLAGDDTQYFGPGTRLTVL.

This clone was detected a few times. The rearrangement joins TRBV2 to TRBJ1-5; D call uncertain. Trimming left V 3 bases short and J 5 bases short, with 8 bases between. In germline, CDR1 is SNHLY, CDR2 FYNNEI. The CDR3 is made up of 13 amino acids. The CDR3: CASSDQADQPQHF. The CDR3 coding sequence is TGTGCCAGCAGTGATCAGGCAGATCAGCCCCAGCATTTT.

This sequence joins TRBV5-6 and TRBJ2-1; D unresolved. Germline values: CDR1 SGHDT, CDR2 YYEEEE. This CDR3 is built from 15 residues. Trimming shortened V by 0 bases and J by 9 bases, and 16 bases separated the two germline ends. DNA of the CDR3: TGTGCCAGCAGCTTGGTGGGCAGAGATTACGGTGAGCAGTTCTTC. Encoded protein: CASSLVGRDYGEQFF.

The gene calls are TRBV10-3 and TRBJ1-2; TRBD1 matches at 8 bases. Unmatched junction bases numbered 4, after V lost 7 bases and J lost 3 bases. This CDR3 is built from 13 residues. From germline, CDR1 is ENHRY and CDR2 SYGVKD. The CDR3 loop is CAITYRGDYGYTF. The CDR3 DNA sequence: TGTGCCATCACTTACAGGGGGGACTATGGCTACACCTTC.

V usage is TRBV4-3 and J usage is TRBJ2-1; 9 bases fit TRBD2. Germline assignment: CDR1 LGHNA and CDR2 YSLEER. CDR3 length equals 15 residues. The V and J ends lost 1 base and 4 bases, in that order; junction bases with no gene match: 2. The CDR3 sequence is CASSQASGKYNEQFF. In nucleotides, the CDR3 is TGCGCCAGCAGCCAAGCTAGCGGGAAGTACAATGAGCAGTTCTTC.

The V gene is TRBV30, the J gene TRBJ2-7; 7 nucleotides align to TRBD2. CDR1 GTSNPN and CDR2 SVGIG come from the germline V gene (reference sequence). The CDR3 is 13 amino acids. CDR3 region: CASGWTSSYEQYF. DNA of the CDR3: TGTGCTTCCGGTTGGACTAGCTCCTACGAGCAGTACTTC.

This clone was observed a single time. In nucleotides, the CDR3 is TGTGCCAGCAGCCCGCTACTCCTTAGAAGTTACAATGAGCAGTTCTTC. This gives the protein CASSPLLLRSYNEQFF. The chain links TRBV11-2 to TRBJ2-1, with no clear D. This CDR3 spans 16 amino acids. CDR1 is SGHAT and CDR2 is FQNNGV in the germline V gene. V lost 5 bases, J lost 4 bases, and 18 bases lay in between.

The CDR3: CASSLVPSESYEQYF. The CDR3 DNA reads as TGTGCCAGCAGCTTGGTCCCTAGCGAATCCTACGAGCAGTACTTC. The V and J genes are TRBV5-6 and TRBJ2-7; TRBD2 might be the D (6 bases). The germline V and J ends were trimmed by 0 bases and 1 base, with 11 bases remaining between them. Germline CDR1 and CDR2: SGHDT and YYEEEE. CDR3 length: 15 amino acids.

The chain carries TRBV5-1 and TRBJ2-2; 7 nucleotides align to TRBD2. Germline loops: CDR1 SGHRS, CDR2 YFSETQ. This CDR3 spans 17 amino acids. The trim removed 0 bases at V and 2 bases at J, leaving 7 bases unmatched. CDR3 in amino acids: CASSLVRTRENTGELFF. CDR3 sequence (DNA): TGCGCCAGCAGCTTGGTAAGGACTAGAGAAAACACCGGGGAGCTGTTTTTT. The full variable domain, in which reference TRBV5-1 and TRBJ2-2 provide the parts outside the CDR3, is KAGVTQTPRYLIKTRGQQVTLSCSPISGHRSVSWYQQTPGQGLQFLFEYFSETQRNKGNFPGRFSGRQFSNSRSEMNVSTLELGDSALYLCASSLVRTRENTGELFFGEGSRLTVL.

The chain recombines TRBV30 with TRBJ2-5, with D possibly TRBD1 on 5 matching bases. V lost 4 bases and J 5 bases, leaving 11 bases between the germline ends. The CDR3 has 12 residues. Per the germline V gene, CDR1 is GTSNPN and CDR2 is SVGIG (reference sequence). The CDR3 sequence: CAWTGMGETQYF. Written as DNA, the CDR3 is TGTGCCTGGACAGGGATGGGGGAGACCCAGTACTTC. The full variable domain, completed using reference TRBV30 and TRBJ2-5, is SQTIHQWPATLVQPVGSPLSLECTVEGTSNPNLYWYRQAAGRGLQLLFYSVGIGQISSEVPQNLSASRPQDRQFILSSKKLLLSDSGFYLCAWTGMGETQYFGPGTRLLVL.

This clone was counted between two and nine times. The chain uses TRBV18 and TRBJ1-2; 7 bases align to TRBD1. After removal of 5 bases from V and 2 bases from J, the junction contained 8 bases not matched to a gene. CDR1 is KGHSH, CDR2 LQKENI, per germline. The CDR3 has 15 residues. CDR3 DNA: TGTGCCAGCTCATTATCCGGGACAGAAAACTATGGCTACACCTTC. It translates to CASSLSGTENYGYTF.

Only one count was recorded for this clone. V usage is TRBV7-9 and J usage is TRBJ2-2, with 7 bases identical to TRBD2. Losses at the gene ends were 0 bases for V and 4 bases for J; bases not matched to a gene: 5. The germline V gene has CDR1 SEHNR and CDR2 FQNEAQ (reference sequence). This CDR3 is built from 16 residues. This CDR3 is CASSLALAGVTGELFF. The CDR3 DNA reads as TGTGCCAGCAGCTTAGCTTTGGCGGGAGTCACCGGGGAGCTGTTTTTT.

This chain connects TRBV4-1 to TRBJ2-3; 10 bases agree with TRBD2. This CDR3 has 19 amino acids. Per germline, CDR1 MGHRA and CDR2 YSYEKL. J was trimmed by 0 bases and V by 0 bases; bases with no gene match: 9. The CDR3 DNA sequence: TGCGCCAGCAGCCAAGAACCTTCGGGACTAGCGAGTAGCACAGATACGCAGTATTTT. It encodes CASSQEPSGLASSTDTQYF.

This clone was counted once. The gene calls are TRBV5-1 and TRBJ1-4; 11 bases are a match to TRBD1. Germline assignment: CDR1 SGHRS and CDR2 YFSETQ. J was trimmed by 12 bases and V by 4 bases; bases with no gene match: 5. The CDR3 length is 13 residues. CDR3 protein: CASSPGQGAELFF. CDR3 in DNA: TGCGCCAGCAGCCCCGGACAGGGGGCTGAACTGTTTTTT.

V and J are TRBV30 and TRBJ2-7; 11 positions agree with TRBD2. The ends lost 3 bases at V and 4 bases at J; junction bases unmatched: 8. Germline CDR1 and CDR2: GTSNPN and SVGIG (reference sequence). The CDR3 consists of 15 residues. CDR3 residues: CAWSGGTSGIYEQYF. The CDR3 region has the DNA TGTGCCTGGAGCGGGGGGACTAGCGGAATTTACGAGCAGTACTTC.

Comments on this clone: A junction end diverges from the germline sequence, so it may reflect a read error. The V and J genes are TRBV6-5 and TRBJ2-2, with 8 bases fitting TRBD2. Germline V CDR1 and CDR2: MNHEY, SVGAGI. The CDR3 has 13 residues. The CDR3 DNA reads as TGTGCCAGCAGTTACGACCTCCGGGGGGGGCTGTTTTTT. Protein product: CASSYDLRGGLFF.

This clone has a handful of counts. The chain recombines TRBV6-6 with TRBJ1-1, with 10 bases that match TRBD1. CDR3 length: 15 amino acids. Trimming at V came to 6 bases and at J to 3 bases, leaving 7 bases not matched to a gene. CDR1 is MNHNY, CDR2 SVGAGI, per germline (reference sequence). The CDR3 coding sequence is TGTGCCAGCAGGAAGGAGGGACAGGGGTACACTGAAGCTTTCTTT. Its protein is CASRKEGQGYTEAFF.